This TCR beta chain is drawn from a study of OX40 agonist ivuxolimab in advanced cancers. General observations from the study: At 0.1 to 3.0 mg/kg, clonal expansion of CD4+ and CD8+ blood T cells had occurred by week 6.

Baseline, cycle 4 day 1, and cycle 7 day 1 were the blood sampling points. The CDR3 runs 17 residues. The V end lost 3 bases, the J end lost 3 bases, and 18 bases lay between the germline ends. In germline, CDR1 is SGHRS, CDR2 YFSETQ. Notes on this clone: Its antigen remains unidentified.

Assay: immunoSEQ multiplex PCR; the TCRdb copy retains only in-frame clones and omits some. In the table there are about 89,000 clones, approximately 90% of which are singletons. This TCR came from an adult with an advanced solid tumor such as melanoma, head and neck, liver or kidney cancer. The starting material was CD4+ or CD8+ T cells sorted from blood, obtained in a trial of the OX40 agonist ivuxolimab. The V and J genes are TRBV5-1 and TRBJ2-2; D possibly uses TRBD1 or TRBD2 (5 bases each). The DNA of the CDR3 is TGCGCCAGCAGCTCCGGGGCAGCCCCCGGGTACACCGGGGAGCTGTTTTTT. Protein sequence: CASSSGAAPGYTGELFF. The whole variable domain, filled in from reference TRBV5-1 and TRBJ2-2, reads KAGVTQTPRYLIKTRGQQVTLSCSPISGHRSVSWYQQTPGQGLQFLFEYFSETQRNKGNFPGRFSGRQFSNSRSEMNVSTLELGDSALYLCASSSGAAPGYTGELFFGEGSRLTVL.